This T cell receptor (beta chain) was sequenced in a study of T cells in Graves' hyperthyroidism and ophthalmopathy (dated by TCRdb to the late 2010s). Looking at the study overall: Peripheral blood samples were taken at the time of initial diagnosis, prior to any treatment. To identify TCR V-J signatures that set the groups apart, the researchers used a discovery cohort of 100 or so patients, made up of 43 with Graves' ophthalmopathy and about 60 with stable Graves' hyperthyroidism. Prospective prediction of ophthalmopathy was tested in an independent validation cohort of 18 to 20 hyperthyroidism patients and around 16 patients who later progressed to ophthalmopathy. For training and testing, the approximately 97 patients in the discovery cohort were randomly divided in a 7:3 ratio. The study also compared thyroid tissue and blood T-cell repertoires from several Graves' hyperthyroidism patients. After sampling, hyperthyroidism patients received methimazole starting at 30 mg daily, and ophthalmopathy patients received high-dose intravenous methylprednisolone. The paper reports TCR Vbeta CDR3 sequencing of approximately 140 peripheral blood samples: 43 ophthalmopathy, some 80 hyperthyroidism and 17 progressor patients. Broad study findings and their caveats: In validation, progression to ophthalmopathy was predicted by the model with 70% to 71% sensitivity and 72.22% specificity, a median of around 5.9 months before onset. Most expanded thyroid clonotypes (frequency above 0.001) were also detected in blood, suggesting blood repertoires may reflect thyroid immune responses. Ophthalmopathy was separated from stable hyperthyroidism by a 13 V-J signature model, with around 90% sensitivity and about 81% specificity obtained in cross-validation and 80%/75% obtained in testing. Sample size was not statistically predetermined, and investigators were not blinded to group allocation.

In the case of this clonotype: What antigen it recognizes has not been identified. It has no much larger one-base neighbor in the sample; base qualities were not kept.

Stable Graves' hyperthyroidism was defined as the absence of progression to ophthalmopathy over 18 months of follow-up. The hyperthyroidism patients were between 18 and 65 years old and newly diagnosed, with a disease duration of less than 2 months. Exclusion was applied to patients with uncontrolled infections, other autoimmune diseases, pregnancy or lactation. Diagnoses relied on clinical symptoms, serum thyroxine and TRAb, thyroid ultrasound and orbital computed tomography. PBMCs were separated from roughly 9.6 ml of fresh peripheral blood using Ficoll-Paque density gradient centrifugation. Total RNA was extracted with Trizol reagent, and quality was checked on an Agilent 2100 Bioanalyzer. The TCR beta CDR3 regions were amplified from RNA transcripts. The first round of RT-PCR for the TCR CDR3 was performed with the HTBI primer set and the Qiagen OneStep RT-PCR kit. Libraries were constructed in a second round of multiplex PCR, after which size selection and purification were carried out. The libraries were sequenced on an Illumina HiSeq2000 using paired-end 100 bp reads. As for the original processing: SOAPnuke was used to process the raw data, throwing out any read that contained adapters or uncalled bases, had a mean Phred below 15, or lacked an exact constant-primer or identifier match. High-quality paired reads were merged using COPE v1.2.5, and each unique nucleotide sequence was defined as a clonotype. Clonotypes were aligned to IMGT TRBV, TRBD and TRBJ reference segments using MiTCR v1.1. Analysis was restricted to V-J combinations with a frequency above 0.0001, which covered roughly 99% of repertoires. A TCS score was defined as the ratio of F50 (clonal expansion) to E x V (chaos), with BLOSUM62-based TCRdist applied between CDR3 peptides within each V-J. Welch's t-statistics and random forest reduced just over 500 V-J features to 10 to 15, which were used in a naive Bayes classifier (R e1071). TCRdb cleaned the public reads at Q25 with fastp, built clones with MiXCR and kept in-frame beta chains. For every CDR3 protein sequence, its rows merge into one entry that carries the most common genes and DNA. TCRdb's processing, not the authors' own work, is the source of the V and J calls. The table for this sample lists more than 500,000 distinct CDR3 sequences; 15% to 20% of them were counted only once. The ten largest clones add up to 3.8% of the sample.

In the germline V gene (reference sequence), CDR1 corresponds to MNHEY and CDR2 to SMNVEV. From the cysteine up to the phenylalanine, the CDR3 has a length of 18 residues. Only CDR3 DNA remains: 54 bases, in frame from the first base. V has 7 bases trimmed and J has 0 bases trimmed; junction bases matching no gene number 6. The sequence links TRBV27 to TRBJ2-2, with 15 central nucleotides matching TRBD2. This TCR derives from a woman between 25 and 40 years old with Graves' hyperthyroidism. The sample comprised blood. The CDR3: CASTLGLAGGSNTGELFF. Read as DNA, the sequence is TGTGCCAGCACCTTGGGACTAGCGGGAGGCTCGAACACCGGGGAGCTGTTTTTT.